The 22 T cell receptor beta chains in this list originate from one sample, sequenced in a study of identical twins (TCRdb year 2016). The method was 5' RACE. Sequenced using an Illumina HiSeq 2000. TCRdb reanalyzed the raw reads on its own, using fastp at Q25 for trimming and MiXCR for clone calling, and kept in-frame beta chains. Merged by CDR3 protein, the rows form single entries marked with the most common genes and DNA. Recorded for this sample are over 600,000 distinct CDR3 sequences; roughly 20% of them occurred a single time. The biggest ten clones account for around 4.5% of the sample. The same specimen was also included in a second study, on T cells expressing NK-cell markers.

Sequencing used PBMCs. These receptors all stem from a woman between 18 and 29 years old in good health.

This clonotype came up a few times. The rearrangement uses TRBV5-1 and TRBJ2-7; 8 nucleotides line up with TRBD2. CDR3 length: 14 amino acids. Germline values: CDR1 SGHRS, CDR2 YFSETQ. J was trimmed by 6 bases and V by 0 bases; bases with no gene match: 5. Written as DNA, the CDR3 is TGCGCCAGCAGCTTGGCGGGAGGGGAGCGCGAGCAGTACTTC. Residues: CASSLAGGEREQYF.

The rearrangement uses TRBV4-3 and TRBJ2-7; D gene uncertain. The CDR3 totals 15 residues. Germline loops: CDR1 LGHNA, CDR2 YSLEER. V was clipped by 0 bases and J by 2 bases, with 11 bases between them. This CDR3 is CASSQDLGSTYEQYF. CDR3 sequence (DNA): TGCGCCAGCAGCCAAGATTTAGGGTCTACCTACGAGCAGTACTTC.

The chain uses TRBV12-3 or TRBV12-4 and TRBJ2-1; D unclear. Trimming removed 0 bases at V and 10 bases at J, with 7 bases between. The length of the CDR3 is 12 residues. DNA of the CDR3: TGTGCCAGCAGTTTAGCGCTCCCGGAGCAGTTCTTC. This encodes CASSLALPEQFF.

CDR3 coding DNA: TGTGCCAGCTCACCACCGAGTCAATCGTACTATGGCTACACCTTC. Amino acid sequence: CASSPPSQSYYGYTF. This chain uses TRBV18 with TRBJ1-2; D ambiguous. V shed 0 bases and J shed 3 bases, with 11 bases lying between them. This CDR3 contains 15 residues. Germline CDR1 is KGHSH and CDR2 is LQKENI.

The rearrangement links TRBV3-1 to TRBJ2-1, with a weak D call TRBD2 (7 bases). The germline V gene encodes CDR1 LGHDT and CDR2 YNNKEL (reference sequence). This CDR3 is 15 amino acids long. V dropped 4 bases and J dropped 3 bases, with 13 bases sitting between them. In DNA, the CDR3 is TGTGCCAGCAGCCCCCGGGGGGCCTACTACAATGAGCAGTTCTTC. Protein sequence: CASSPRGAYYNEQFF.

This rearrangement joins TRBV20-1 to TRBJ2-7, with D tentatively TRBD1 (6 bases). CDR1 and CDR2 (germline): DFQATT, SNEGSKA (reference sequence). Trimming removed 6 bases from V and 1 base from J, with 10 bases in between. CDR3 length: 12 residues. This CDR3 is CSAADRSYEQYF. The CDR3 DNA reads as TGCAGTGCCGCGGACAGATCCTACGAGCAGTACTTC.

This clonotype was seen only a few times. The CDR3 region has the DNA TGTGCCAGCAGCTTGGTGGTTCCCCCCTTCGAGCAGTACTTC. As protein: CASSLVVPPFEQYF. The chain has TRBV5-5 and TRBJ2-7; the D is unclear. The CDR3 consists of 14 residues. Trimming removed 0 bases at V and 6 bases at J, with 13 bases between. CDR1 and CDR2 (germline): SGHKS, YYEKEE (reference sequence).

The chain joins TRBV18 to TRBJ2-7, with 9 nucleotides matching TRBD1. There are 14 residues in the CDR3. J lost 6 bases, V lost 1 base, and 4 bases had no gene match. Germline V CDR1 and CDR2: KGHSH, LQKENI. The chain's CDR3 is CASSPRGTGSEQYF. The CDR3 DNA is TGTGCCAGCTCACCACGCGGGACAGGGTCCGAGCAGTACTTC.

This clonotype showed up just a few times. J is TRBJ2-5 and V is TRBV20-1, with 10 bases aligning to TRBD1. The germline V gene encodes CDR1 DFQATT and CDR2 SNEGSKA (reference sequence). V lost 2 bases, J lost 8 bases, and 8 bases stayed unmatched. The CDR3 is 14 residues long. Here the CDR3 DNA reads TGCAGTGCTAGACCGACAGGGGGCTTTTTTACCCAGTACTTC. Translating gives CSARPTGGFFTQYF.

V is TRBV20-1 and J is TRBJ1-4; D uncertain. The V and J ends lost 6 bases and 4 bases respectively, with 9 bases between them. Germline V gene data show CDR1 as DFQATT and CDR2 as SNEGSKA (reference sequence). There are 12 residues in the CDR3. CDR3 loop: CSARTVNEKLFF. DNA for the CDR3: TGCAGTGCAAGGACGGTTAATGAAAAACTGTTTTTT.

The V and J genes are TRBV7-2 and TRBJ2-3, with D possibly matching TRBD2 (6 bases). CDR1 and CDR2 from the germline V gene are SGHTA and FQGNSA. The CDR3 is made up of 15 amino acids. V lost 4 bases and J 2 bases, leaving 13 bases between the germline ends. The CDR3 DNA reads TGTGCCAGCAGCTCTCGGGTAGCGGCCACAGATACGCAGTATTTT. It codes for CASSSRVAATDTQYF.

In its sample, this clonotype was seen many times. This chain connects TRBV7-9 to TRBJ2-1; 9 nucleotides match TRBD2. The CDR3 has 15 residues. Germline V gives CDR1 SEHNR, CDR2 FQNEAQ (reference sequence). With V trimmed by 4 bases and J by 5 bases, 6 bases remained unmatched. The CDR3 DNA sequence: TGTGCCAGCAGCTCCAGACTAGCGGACAACAATGAGCAGTTCTTC. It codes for CASSSRLADNNEQFF.

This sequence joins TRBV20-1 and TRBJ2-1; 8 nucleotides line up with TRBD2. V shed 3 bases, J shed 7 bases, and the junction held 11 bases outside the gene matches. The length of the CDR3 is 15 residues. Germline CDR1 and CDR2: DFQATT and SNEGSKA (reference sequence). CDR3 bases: TGCAGTGCTAGGATAGCGGGACGGCCGGGGAATGAGCAGTTCTTC. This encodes CSARIAGRPGNEQFF.

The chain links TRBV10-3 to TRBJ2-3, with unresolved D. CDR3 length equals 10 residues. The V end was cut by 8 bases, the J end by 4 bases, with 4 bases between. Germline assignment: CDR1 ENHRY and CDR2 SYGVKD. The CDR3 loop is CAILSDTQYF. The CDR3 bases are TGTGCCATCCTCTCAGATACGCAGTATTTT.

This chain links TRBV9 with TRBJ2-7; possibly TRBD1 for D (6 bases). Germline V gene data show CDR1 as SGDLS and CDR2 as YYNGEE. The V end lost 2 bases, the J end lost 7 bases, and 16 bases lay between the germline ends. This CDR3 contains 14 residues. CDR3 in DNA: TGTGCCAGCAGCGTTACAGGGTGCGCGGGTGAGCAGTACTTC. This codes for CASSVTGCAGEQYF.

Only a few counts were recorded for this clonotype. CDR3 in amino acids: CASSSTGTNQPQHF. The CDR3, as DNA: TGTGCCAGCAGTTCCACAGGGACAAATCAGCCCCAGCATTTT. J is TRBJ1-5 and V is TRBV6-5, with a weak D call TRBD1 (6 bases). The CDR3 totals 14 residues. With 4 bases removed from V and 4 bases from J, the gap between germline ends came to 11 bases. Germline V gene data show CDR1 as MNHEY and CDR2 as SVGAGI.

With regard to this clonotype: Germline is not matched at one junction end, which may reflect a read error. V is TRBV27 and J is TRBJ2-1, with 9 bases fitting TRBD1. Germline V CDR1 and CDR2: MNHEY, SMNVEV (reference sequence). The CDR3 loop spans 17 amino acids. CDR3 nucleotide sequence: TGTGTCAGCAGTTGGATCATGACAGGGGGATCCTACAATGAGCAGTTCTTC. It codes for CVSSWIMTGGSYNEQFF.

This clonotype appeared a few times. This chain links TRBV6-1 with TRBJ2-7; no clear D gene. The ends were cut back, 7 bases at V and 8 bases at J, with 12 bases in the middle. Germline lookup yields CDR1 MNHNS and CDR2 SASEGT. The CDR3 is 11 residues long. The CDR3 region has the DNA TGTGCCAGCAAGAGAGAAGGTCAGCAGTACTTC. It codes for CASKREGQQYF.

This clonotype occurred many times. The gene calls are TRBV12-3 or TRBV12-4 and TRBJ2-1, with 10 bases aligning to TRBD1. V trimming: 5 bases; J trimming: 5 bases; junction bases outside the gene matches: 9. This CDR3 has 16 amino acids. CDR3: CASSPGTGVGHNEQFF. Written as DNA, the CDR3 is TGTGCCAGCAGTCCTGGGACAGGGGTTGGCCACAATGAGCAGTTCTTC.

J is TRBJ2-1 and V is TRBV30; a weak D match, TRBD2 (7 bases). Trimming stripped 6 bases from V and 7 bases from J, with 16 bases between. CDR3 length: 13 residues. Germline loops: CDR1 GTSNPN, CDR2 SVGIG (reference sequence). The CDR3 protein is CACSRGGTNEQFF. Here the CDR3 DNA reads TGTGCCTGTAGCCGCGGGGGCACTAATGAGCAGTTCTTC.

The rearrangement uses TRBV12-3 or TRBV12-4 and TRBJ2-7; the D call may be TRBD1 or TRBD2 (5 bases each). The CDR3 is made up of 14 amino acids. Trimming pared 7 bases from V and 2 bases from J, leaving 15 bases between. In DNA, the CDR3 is TGTGCCAGCACTCTGGGGACGAGGCCCTACGAGCAGTACTTC. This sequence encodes CASTLGTRPYEQYF.

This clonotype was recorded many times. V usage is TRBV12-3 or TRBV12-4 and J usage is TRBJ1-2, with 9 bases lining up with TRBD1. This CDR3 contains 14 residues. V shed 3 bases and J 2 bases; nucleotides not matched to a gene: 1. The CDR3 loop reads CASSFTGGNYGYTF. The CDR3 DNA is TGTGCCAGCAGTTTTACAGGGGGCAACTATGGCTACACCTTC.